This T cell receptor (beta chain) was sequenced during a study of cytomegalovirus exposure and HLA in healthy donors. Both 60 Vbeta primers and 13 Jbeta primers went into the PCR. The method was immunoSEQ multiplex PCR; TCRdb's version includes in-frame clones alone and lacks a portion of them. This sample carries about 100,000 clones, over 60% of them seen once, and the ten largest clones take more than 4%. Source material: PBMCs. This TCR derives from a male donor in good health and CMV-seronegative.

The CDR3 nucleotides read TGTGCCAGCAGCTTGGCAGGAGGTCGGCAGCCCCAGCATTTT. This codes for CASSLAGGRQPQHF. V gene TRBV5-6 combines with J gene TRBJ1-5; D gene ambiguous. This CDR3 is 14 amino acids long. The germline gives CDR1 SGHDT, CDR2 YYEEEE. With 0 bases removed from V and 7 bases from J, the gap between germline ends came to 11 bases.